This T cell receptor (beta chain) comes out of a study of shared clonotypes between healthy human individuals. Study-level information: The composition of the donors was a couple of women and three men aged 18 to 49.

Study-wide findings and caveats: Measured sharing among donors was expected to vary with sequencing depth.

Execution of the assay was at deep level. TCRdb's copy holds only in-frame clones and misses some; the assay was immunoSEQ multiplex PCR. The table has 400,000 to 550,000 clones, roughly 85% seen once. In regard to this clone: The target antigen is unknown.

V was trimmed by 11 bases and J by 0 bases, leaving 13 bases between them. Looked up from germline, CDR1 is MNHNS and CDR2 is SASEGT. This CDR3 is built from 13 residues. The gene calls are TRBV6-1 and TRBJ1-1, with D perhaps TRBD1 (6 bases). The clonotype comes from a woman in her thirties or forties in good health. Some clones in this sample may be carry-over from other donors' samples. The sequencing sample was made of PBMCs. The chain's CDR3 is CASSDRMNTEAFF. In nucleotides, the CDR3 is TGTGCCTCATCGGACAGAATGAACACTGAAGCTTTCTTT.